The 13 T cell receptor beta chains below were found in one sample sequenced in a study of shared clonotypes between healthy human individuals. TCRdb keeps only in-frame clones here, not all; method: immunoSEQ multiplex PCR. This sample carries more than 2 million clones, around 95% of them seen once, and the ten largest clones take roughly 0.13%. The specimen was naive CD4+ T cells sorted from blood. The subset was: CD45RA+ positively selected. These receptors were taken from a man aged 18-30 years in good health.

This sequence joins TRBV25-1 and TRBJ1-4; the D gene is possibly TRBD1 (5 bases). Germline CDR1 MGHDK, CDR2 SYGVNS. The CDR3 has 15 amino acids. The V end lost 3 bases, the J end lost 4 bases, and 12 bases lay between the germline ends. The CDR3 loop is CASSEGRQFNEKLFF. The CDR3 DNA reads TGTGCCAGCAGTGAGGGGCGGCAGTTTAATGAAAAACTGTTTTTT.

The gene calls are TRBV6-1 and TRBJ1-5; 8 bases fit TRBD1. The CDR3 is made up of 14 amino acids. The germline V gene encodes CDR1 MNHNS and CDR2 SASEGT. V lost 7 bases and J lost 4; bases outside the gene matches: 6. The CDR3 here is CASTDRGRNQPQHF. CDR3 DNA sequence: TGTGCCAGCACCGACAGGGGTCGGAATCAGCCCCAGCATTTT.

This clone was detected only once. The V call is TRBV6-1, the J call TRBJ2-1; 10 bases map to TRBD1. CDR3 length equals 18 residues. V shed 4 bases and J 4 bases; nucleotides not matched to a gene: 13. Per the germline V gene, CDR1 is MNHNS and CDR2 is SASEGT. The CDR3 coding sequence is TGTGCCAGCAGTGCCGTGGGACTCCGGGACAGGGGATACAATGAGCAGTTCTTC. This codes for CASSAVGLRDRGYNEQFF.

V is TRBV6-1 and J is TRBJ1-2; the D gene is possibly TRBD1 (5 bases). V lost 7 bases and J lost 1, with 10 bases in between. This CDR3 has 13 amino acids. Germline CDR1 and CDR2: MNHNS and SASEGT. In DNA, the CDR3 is TGTGCCAGCACTGTCAGGGTTAACTATGGCTACACCTTC. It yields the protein CASTVRVNYGYTF.

DNA for the CDR3: TGTGCCTGGAGGGAACCTGACAGGGCGGCAAGGGACATTCAGTACTTC. The encoded protein is CAWREPDRAARDIQYF. The chain carries TRBV30 and TRBJ2-4, with TRBD1 matching over 7 bases. Germline CDR1 GTSNPN, CDR2 SVGIG (reference sequence). Trimming at V came to 3 bases and at J to 8 bases, leaving 16 bases not matched to a gene. The CDR3 covers 16 residues.

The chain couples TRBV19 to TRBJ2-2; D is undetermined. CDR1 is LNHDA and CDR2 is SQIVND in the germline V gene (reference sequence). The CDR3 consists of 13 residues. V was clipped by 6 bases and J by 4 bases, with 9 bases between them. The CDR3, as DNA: TGTGCCAGTAGACAGATCAGCACCGGGGAGCTGTTTTTT. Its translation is CASRQISTGELFF. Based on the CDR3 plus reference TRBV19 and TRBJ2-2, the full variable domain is DGGITQSPKYLFRKEGQNVTLSCEQNLNHDAMYWYRQDPGQGLRLIYYSQIVNDFQKGDIAEGYSVSREKKESFPLTVTSAQKNPTAFYLCASRQISTGELFFGEGSRLTVL.

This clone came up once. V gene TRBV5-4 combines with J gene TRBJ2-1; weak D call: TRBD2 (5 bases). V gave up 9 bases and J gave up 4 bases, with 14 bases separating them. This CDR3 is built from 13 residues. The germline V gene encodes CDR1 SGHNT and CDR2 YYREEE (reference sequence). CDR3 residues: CAISDSLYNEQFF. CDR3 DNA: TGTGCCATCTCGGACTCACTATACAATGAGCAGTTCTTC.

CDR3 amino acids: CATLSGGETQYF. The CDR3 DNA reads TGTGCCACCCTTTCGGGGGGAGAGACCCAGTACTTC. The chain employs TRBV6-1 and TRBJ2-5; 7 bases are shared with TRBD2. CDR1 is MNHNS and CDR2 is SASEGT in the germline V gene. Germline trimming cut 10 bases from V and 4 bases from J; bases unmatched to any gene: 6. This CDR3 contains 12 residues.

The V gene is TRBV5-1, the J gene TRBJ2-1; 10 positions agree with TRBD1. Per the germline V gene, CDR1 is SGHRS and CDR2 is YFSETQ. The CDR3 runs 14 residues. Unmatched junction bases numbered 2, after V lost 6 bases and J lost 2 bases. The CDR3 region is CASTGTGAYNEQFF. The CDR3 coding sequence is TGCGCCAGCACCGGGACAGGGGCCTACAATGAGCAGTTCTTC.

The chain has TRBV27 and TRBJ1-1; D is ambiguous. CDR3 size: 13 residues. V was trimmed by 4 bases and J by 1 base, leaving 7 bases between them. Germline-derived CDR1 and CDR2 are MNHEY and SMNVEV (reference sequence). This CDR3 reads CASSWRRNTEAFF. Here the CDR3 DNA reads TGTGCCAGCAGTTGGCGGAGGAACACTGAAGCTTTCTTT.

The CDR3 region is CASQRRDLINEKLFF. The CDR3 bases are TGTGCCAGCCAGCGCAGGGACCTGATCAATGAAAAACTGTTTTTT. The chain couples TRBV2 to TRBJ1-4; a possible D gene is TRBD1 (5 bases). Germline V gene data show CDR1 as SNHLY and CDR2 as FYNNEI. The CDR3 loop spans 15 amino acids. Trimming took off 8 bases at V and 5 bases at J, with 18 bases between the two ends.

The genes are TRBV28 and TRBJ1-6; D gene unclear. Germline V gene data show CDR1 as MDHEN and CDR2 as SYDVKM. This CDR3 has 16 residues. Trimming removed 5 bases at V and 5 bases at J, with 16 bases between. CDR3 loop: CASSPPGAVNNSPLHF. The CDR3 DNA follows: TGTGCCAGCAGTCCGCCGGGCGCAGTCAATAATTCACCCCTCCACTTT.

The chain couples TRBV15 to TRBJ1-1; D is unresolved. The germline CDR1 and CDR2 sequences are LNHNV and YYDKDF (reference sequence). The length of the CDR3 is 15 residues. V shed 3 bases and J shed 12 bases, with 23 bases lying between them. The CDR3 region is CATSREPGSFERPFF. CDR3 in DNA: TGTGCCACCAGCAGGGAACCGGGATCCTTCGAGCGCCCTTTCTTT.